The present TCR beta chain was sequenced within a study of T cells in Graves' hyperthyroidism and ophthalmopathy. This clonotype has ten or more counts. Template material for amplifying TCR beta CDR3 regions consisted of RNA transcripts. The HTBI primer set served for first-round RT-PCR of the TCR CDR3. TCRdb reanalysed the multiplex PCR reads using MiXCR and keeps one entry per CDR3 protein. The sample consists of hundreds of thousands of distinct CDR3 sequences, approximately 15% of them appearing once. Sequenced: blood. The sequence came from a woman aged 25 to 39 with Graves' hyperthyroidism.

CDR3: CASSLSTAGEQYF. DNA for the CDR3: TGTGCCAGCAGCCTTTCGACAGCGGGGGAGCAGTACTTC. V gene TRBV12-3 or TRBV12-4 combines with J gene TRBJ2-7, with 7 nucleotides matching TRBD2. J gave up 7 bases and V 6 bases, and 9 bases lay outside the gene matches. The CDR3 is made up of 13 amino acids.